These 6 T cell receptor beta chains were sequenced from one sample in a study of shared clonotypes between healthy human individuals. Only in-frame clones appear in the TCRdb table, and some are missing; sequencing was by immunoSEQ multiplex PCR. Here the sample spans approximately 700,000 clones, around 73% being singletons. The sample comprised memory CD4+ T cells sorted from blood. Documented subset: CD45RA-negative fraction. The receptors were sampled from a woman aged 30 to 39 in good health.

A word on this clone: Within the sample, other DNA sequences also encode this same CDR3. The CDR3 DNA reads TGTGCCAGCAGTTTATCAGGAACCTATGGCTACACCTTC. Translating gives CASSLSGTYGYTF. V gene TRBV28 combines with J gene TRBJ1-2; D is ambiguous. Germline values: CDR1 MDHEN, CDR2 SYDVKM. V dropped 1 base and J dropped 4 bases, with 7 bases sitting between them. The CDR3 covers 13 residues.

This clone was observed once. The chain employs TRBV9 and TRBJ2-5; 10 bases fit TRBD2. The germline V gene has CDR1 SGDLS and CDR2 YYNGEE. The CDR3 totals 16 residues. The V segment lost 3 bases and the J segment 1 base; nucleotides outside the gene matches: 6. CDR3 region: CASSGTSGVSQETQYF. Written as DNA, the CDR3 is TGTGCCAGCAGCGGAACTAGCGGGGTAAGCCAAGAGACCCAGTACTTC.

Note on this clone: A much larger clone lies a single base off, so this may be a read error. Different DNA sequences within this sample yield the same CDR3. The rearrangement links TRBV5-1 to TRBJ2-1, with D hard to call. Germline assignment: CDR1 SGHRS and CDR2 YFSETQ. This CDR3 contains 15 residues. V was trimmed by 0 bases and J by 0 bases, leaving 7 bases between them. This CDR3 reads CASSLDLSSYNEQFF. The CDR3 nucleotides are TGCGCCAGCAGCTTGGATCTGAGCTCCTACAATGAGCAGTTCTTC.

On this clone: Other DNA sequences within the sample encode an identical CDR3. The genes are TRBV28 and TRBJ1-3; D call uncertain. V shed 8 bases and J shed 0 bases, with 5 bases lying between them. Per the germline V gene, CDR1 is MDHEN and CDR2 is SYDVKM. The CDR3 has 12 amino acids. The CDR3 loop reads CASLSSGNTIYF. As DNA, the CDR3 is TGTGCCAGCCTGAGCTCTGGAAACACCATATATTTT. Full variable domain (missing parts from reference TRBV28 and TRBJ1-3): DVKVTQSSRYLVKRTGEKVFLECVQDMDHENMFWYRQDPGLGLRLIYFSYDVKMKEKGDIPEGYSVSREKKERFSLILESASTNQTSMYLCASLSSGNTIYFGEGSWLTVV.

The rearrangement joins TRBV27 to TRBJ1-1; 8 bases line up with TRBD1. This CDR3 comprises 17 residues. Germline CDR1 and CDR2: MNHEY and SMNVEV (reference sequence). V dropped 5 bases and J dropped 4; count of bases not matched to a gene: 15. DNA for the CDR3: TGTGCCAGCAGTCCAACGACAGGGGCGGGAGTGAGCACTGAAGCTTTCTTT. Translation gives CASSPTTGAGVSTEAFF.

The V gene is TRBV7-9, the J gene TRBJ2-1, with 14 positions matching TRBD2. The germline V gene has CDR1 SEHNR and CDR2 FQNEAQ (reference sequence). J was trimmed by 7 bases and V by 5 bases; bases with no gene match: 7. The CDR3 is made up of 16 amino acids. The DNA for the CDR3 is TGTGCCAGCAGCCCCCCCGGGACTAGCGGGGGAAATGAGCAGTTCTTC. As protein: CASSPPGTSGGNEQFF. Filled out from reference TRBV7-9 and TRBJ2-1, the complete variable domain reads DTGVSQNPRHKITKRGQNVTFRCDPISEHNRLYWYRQTLGQGPEFLTYFQNEAQLEKSRLLSDRFSAERPKGSFSTLEIQRTEQGDSAMYLCASSPPGTSGGNEQFFGPGTRLTVL.